A selection of T cell receptor beta chains follows, all from one sample in a study of T cell responses to AZD1222 COVID-19 vaccine. Profiling relied on immunoSEQ multiplex PCR, and the TCRdb table lists in-frame clones only, not all of them. The table lists 100,000 or so clones, approximately 92% of them singletons. The sample in question was peripheral blood, obtained 28 days after the second AZD1222 dose. These receptors all stem from an adult who received the AZD1222 COVID-19 vaccine. CDR3s include the opening cysteine and the closing phenylalanine or tryptophan. A D gene is named only where the DNA matches it firmly. Part of the rows lack a size; the others show once, few, many or a class for expanded clones.

V gene,J gene,clone size,D gene,CDR3 protein,CDR3 DNA
TRBV7-2,TRBJ2-5,few,NA,CASSRAWGTETQYF,TGTGCCAGCAGCCGCGCCTGGGGGACGGAGACCCAGTACTTC
TRBV7-2,TRBJ2-3,NA,TRBD2,CASSLKAGGETQYF,TGTGCCAGCAGCTTAAAAGCGGGAGGGGAAACGCAGTATTTT
TRBV19,TRBJ2-1,NA,NA,CASSIGGRIRTRGRNEQFF,TGTGCCAGTAGTATAGGGGGACGCATTCGGACAAGAGGGAGGAATGAGCAGTTCTTC
TRBV7-2,TRBJ2-3,NA,NA,CASRTQAFSTDTQYF,TGTGCCAGCCGAACACAGGCCTTTAGCACAGATACGCAGTATTTT
TRBV5-1,TRBJ2-6,NA,NA,CASSDSGVSGANVLTF,TGCGCCAGCAGCGACTCCGGGGTCTCTGGGGCCAACGTCCTGACTTTC
TRBV6-2/TRBV6-3,TRBJ2-3,once,NA,CASSSPSGRGTQYF,TGTGCCAGCAGTTCCCCAAGCGGGCGGGGTACGCAGTATTTT
TRBV28,TRBJ1-2,NA,NA,CASSLWTYYGYTF,TGTGCCAGCAGTTTATGGACCTACTATGGCTACACCTTC
TRBV15,TRBJ2-2,NA,TRBD2,CATSRGGLAGWGGELFF,TGTGCCACCAGCCGGGGGGGACTAGCGGGATGGGGCGGGGAGCTGTTTTTT
TRBV5-1,TRBJ2-3,NA,NA,CASSPDSFSTDTQYF,TGCGCCAGCAGCCCTGACTCGTTTAGCACAGATACGCAGTATTTT
TRBV28,TRBJ1-1,NA,NA,CASSPHKNTEAFF,TGTGCCAGCAGCCCCCATAAGAACACTGAAGCTTTCTTT
TRBV2,TRBJ2-7,NA,TRBD2,CASSEARLAGGPTYEQYF,TGTGCCAGCAGTGAAGCCCGACTAGCGGGAGGGCCGACCTACGAGCAGTACTTC
TRBV28,TRBJ1-3,NA,TRBD1,CASSLTGVTGNTIYF,TGTGCCAGCAGTTTGACAGGGGTGACTGGAAACACCATATATTTT
TRBV6-5,TRBJ2-1,NA,NA,CASSYSNEQFF,TGTGCCAGCAGTTACTCCAATGAGCAGTTCTTC
TRBV6-4,TRBJ1-1,NA,NA,CASSDWGGALNTEAFF,TGTGCCAGCAGTGACTGGGGGGGTGCCTTGAACACTGAAGCTTTCTTT
TRBV9,TRBJ2-2,NA,TRBD1,CASSGGQVTGELFF,TGTGCCAGCAGCGGGGGACAGGTCACCGGGGAGCTGTTTTTT
TRBV30,TRBJ2-5,NA,NA,CAWSAFTTLQETQYF,TGTGCCTGGAGTGCCTTTACGACCCTACAAGAGACCCAGTACTTC
TRBV27,TRBJ2-2,NA,TRBD2,CASGTGSRLAGLPGELFF,TGTGCCAGTGGAACAGGGAGCCGACTAGCGGGACTTCCCGGGGAGCTGTTTTTT
TRBV28,TRBJ2-2,NA,TRBD2,CASSFEGTLVSGRTNTGELFF,TGTGCCAGCAGTTTTGAAGGGACTCTCGTTAGCGGGAGGACGAACACCGGGGAGCTGTTTTTT
TRBV28,TRBJ2-7,NA,TRBD2,CASSPPLAGVFFEQYF,TGTGCCAGCAGTCCCCCGCTAGCGGGAGTTTTTTTCGAGCAGTACTTC
TRBV2,TRBJ2-7,NA,NA,CASSDPLGYEQYF,TGTGCCAGCAGTGATCCCCTAGGCTACGAGCAGTACTTC
TRBV5-4,TRBJ1-1,NA,TRBD1,CASSLPPDRENEAFF,TGTGCCAGCAGCTTGCCCCCGGACAGGGAAAATGAAGCTTTCTTT
TRBV6-2/TRBV6-3,TRBJ2-7,NA,TRBD1,CASSYPTGGGTVSYEQYF,TGTGCCAGCAGTTACCCGACAGGGGGGGGTACGGTCTCCTACGAGCAGTACTTC
TRBV27,TRBJ2-2,once,TRBD1,CASRAGTGNTGELFF,TGTGCCAGCAGGGCCGGGACAGGGAACACCGGGGAGCTGTTTTTT
TRBV23-1,TRBJ1-5,NA,TRBD1,CASSHPDGYRGNGNQPQHF,TGCGCCAGCAGTCACCCGGATGGATACAGGGGGAATGGCAATCAGCCCCAGCATTTT
TRBV7-2,TRBJ2-5,NA,TRBD2,CASSSETSGIPQYF,TGTGCCAGCAGCTCCGAGACTAGCGGGATACCCCAGTACTTC
TRBV28,TRBJ1-1,NA,NA,CASKGGARAFF,TGTGCCAGCAAAGGTGGGGCCCGGGCTTTCTTT
TRBV2,TRBJ2-7,NA,NA,CASSEAGFASTYEQYF,TGTGCCAGCAGTGAAGCGGGGTTTGCCAGCACCTACGAGCAGTACTTC
TRBV6-6,TRBJ1-6,NA,NA,CASSDEGDDSPLHF,TGTGCCAGCAGCGACGAGGGGGACGATTCACCCCTCCACTTT
TRBV7-9,TRBJ2-7,NA,NA,CASSLAWGNYEQYF,TGTGCCAGCAGCTTAGCGTGGGGGAATTACGAGCAGTACTTC
TRBV24-1,TRBJ1-5,NA,TRBD1,CATSDPGQGNQPQHF,TGTGCCACCAGTGATCCGGGACAGGGTAATCAGCCCCAGCATTTT
TRBV6-1,TRBJ2-3,NA,NA,CASSESTVHTDTQYF,TGTGCCAGCAGTGAATCGACCGTACACACAGATACGCAGTATTTT
TRBV11-3,TRBJ2-1,few,NA,CASSLDNTPPSNEQFF,TGTGCCAGCAGCTTAGATAACACCCCACCTTCCAATGAGCAGTTCTTC
TRBV5-1,TRBJ2-7,NA,NA,CATRRDSYTYEQYF,TGCGCCACCCGGAGGGACAGCTATACCTACGAGCAGTACTTC
TRBV13,TRBJ1-2,NA,TRBD1,CASSLAGTGPDRDTF,TGTGCCAGCAGCTTAGCTGGGACAGGGCCCGATCGGGACACCTTC
TRBV7-8,TRBJ2-2,NA,TRBD1,CASSPSDRAGTGELFF,TGTGCCAGCAGCCCCTCCGACAGGGCAGGCACCGGGGAGCTGTTTTTT
TRBV6-5,TRBJ2-1,NA,NA,CASSYSVYNEQFF,TGTGCCAGCAGTTACTCAGTCTACAATGAGCAGTTCTTC
TRBV28,TRBJ2-2,NA,TRBD1,CASRDRPGQGFFGELFF,TGTGCCAGCAGAGACCGTCCGGGACAGGGTTTCTTCGGGGAGCTGTTTTTT
TRBV11-3,TRBJ2-7,NA,TRBD1,CASSSRQGAEEQYF,TGTGCCAGCAGCTCTCGGCAGGGGGCAGAAGAGCAGTACTTC
TRBV12-3/TRBV12-4,TRBJ2-1,NA,NA,CASSFELENEQFF,TGTGCCAGCAGTTTTGAGCTTGAGAATGAGCAGTTCTTC
TRBV5-6,TRBJ2-7,few,TRBD2,CASSLSPGGRANYEQYF,TGTGCCAGCAGCTTGTCCCCCGGGGGGAGGGCCAACTACGAGCAGTACTTC
TRBV7-2,TRBJ2-7,once,NA,CASSFYGYEQYF,TGTGCCAGCAGCTTCTACGGTTACGAGCAGTACTTC
TRBV5-5,TRBJ2-3,NA,NA,CASSPGTDNTQYF,TGTGCCAGCAGCCCCGGGACCGACAATACGCAGTATTTT
TRBV4-2,TRBJ1-4,NA,NA,CASSQDRLVAEKLFF,TGTGCCAGCAGCCAAGATCGTCTTGTAGCGGAAAAACTGTTTTTT
TRBV6-1,TRBJ1-1,NA,NA,CASSEGGRQNTEAFF,TGTGCCAGCAGTGAAGGGGGCAGGCAAAACACTGAAGCTTTCTTT
TRBV6-5,TRBJ1-6,NA,NA,CASSYGATYNSPLHF,TGTGCCAGCAGTTACGGAGCTACTTATAATTCACCCCTCCACTTT
TRBV19,TRBJ2-3,NA,NA,CATRGGRHVADTQYF,TGTGCCACCAGAGGGGGACGGCATGTGGCAGATACGCAGTATTTT
TRBV11-1,TRBJ2-7,NA,NA,CASSLSWEQYF,TGTGCCAGCAGCTTATCTTGGGAGCAGTACTTC
TRBV5-1,TRBJ2-6,NA,NA,CASTLGSGANVLTF,TGCGCCTCAACCCTGGGGTCTGGGGCCAACGTCCTGACTTTC
TRBV6-1,TRBJ2-7,NA,NA,CASSEAGRRYEQYF,TGTGCCAGCAGTGAAGCGGGGAGACGTTACGAGCAGTACTTC
TRBV4-1,TRBJ2-7,NA,TRBD2,CASSLRTSGKPYEQYF,TGCGCCAGCAGCCTTCGGACTAGCGGGAAACCCTACGAGCAGTACTTC
TRBV11-2,TRBJ2-1,NA,TRBD2,CASSSPGLGENEQFF,TGTGCCAGCAGCTCCCCGGGACTAGGAGAGAATGAGCAGTTCTTC
TRBV19,TRBJ1-1,NA,NA,CASGARGVTEAFF,TGTGCCAGCGGGGCCAGGGGAGTCACTGAAGCTTTCTTT
TRBV6-6,TRBJ1-4,NA,NA,CASSSLTEVNEKLFF,TGTGCCAGCAGTTCTTTAACGGAGGTTAATGAAAAACTGTTTTTT
TRBV15,TRBJ1-1,NA,NA,CATSRDQTGYNTEAFF,TGTGCCACCAGCAGAGATCAGACAGGCTACAACACTGAAGCTTTCTTT